This T cell receptor (beta chain) stems from a study of CD8+CD57+ T cells in acquired aplastic anemia. For the study at large: The study obtained an average of around 3.4 ug of DNA from sorted CD4+ and CD8+ cells. Whole-study results and caveats: In common between the patients and the controls were more than 25 CD8+ CDR3 sequences.

A remark on this clonotype: The antigen remains unidentified.

Genomic DNA provided the template from which TCR beta VDJ and CDR3 profiles were obtained. TCRdb re-called the reads with MiXCR, one entry per CDR3 protein. This sample yields some 150,000 distinct CDR3 sequences, of which roughly 40% are seen a single time; 8.4% belongs to the top ten. The sequencing sample was made of sorted CD4+, CD8+, or CD8+CD57+ T cells (not recorded which) from PBMCs. This sequence originates from a human donor in good health, serving as a control.

CDR3 DNA sequence: TGTGCCAGCTCATCCGGGAGTAATGAAAAACTGTTTTTT. Translation: CASSSGSNEKLFF. The chain links TRBV18 to TRBJ1-4, with D uncertain. CDR1 is KGHSH, CDR2 LQKENI, per germline. This CDR3 spans 13 amino acids. V lost 5 bases and J lost 4, with 8 bases in between.